A single sample is the source of the 10 T cell receptor beta chains below, sequenced in a study of blood T cell repertoires in COVID-19. Profiled with immunoSEQ multiplex PCR; TCRdb holds only in-frame clones, not every one. Of around 59,000 clones listed, about 86% are singletons. The sequenced sample was peripheral blood. Receptors originate from a woman of 80 years or more with active or convalescent COVID-19.

The gene calls are TRBV28 and TRBJ1-6; D unresolved. The CDR3 has 13 residues. V shed 10 bases and J shed 7 bases, with 14 bases lying between them. CDR1 and CDR2 (germline): MDHEN, SYDVKM. The CDR3: CATTGISNSPLHF. In DNA, the CDR3 is TGTGCCACCACGGGGATTTCAAATTCACCCCTCCACTTT.

The rearrangement links TRBV19 to TRBJ1-2; 8 bases align to TRBD1. J was trimmed by 1 base and V by 5 bases; bases with no gene match: 3. CDR3 length: 14 residues. CDR1 LNHDA and CDR2 SQIVND come from the germline V gene (reference sequence). CDR3 loop: CASSPGQVNYGYTF. In nucleotides, the CDR3 is TGTGCCAGTAGTCCGGGACAGGTTAACTATGGCTACACCTTC.

This chain connects TRBV11-2 to TRBJ1-2; tentatively, D is TRBD1 (6 bases). V lost 1 base to trimming and J lost 4 bases, with 10 bases between them. Germline CDR1 reads SGHAT; CDR2 reads FQNNGV. This CDR3 has 14 amino acids. CDR3 in DNA: TGTGCCAGCAGCTTAGGACAGGCCTCCTATGGCTACACCTTC. Protein product: CASSLGQASYGYTF.

The chain joins TRBV7-9 to TRBJ2-7; D is perhaps TRBD1 (5 bases). The CDR3 has 12 amino acids. With 1 base removed from V and 5 bases from J, the gap between germline ends came to 6 bases. Germline V gene sequence: CDR1 SEHNR, CDR2 FQNEAQ (reference sequence). CDR3 in amino acids: CASSLGTNEQYF. DNA of the CDR3: TGTGCCAGCAGCTTAGGGACAAACGAGCAGTACTTC.

The CDR3, as DNA: TGTGCCAGCAGCCGAGGGACAGGCTCGGGATATAATGAAAAACTGTTTTTT. It specifies CASSRGTGSGYNEKLFF. The rearrangement joins TRBV6-6 to TRBJ1-4; TRBD1 matches at 8 bases. The CDR3 loop spans 17 amino acids. V lost 6 bases to trimming and J lost 4 bases; unmatched junction nucleotides: 13. Germline CDR1 MNHNY, CDR2 SVGAGI (reference sequence).

The rearrangement joins TRBV24-1 to TRBJ2-1, with 10 bases aligning to TRBD1. The germline V gene encodes CDR1 KGHDR and CDR2 SFDVKD. This CDR3 region has 15 residues. J lost 2 bases, V lost 5 bases, and 2 bases had no gene match. The CDR3 loop is CATSVDRGPYNEQFF. In nucleotides, the CDR3 is TGTGCCACCAGTGTTGACAGGGGGCCCTACAATGAGCAGTTCTTC.

A few counts support this clone. V is TRBV9 and J is TRBJ1-1; D not resolved. V was clipped by 9 bases and J by 11 bases, with 17 bases between them. This CDR3 region has 11 residues. In germline, CDR1 is SGDLS, CDR2 YYNGEE. The DNA for the CDR3 is TGTGCCACCAAGACTCCGGGGAAGGCTTTCTTT. Translation gives CATKTPGKAFF.

This chain joins TRBV2 and TRBJ2-6; no firm D call. V was pared by 1 base and J by 0 bases, with 4 bases between. In germline, CDR1 is SNHLY, CDR2 FYNNEI. The CDR3 sequence is 15 residues long. Here the CDR3 reads CASSEGSSGANVLTF. The CDR3 coding sequence is TGTGCCAGCAGTGAAGGTAGCTCTGGGGCCAACGTCCTGACTTTC.

The V gene is TRBV6-6, the J gene TRBJ1-1, with D perhaps matching TRBD1 (5 bases). The CDR3 consists of 16 residues. Per germline, CDR1 MNHNY and CDR2 SVGAGI (reference sequence). Trimming stripped 6 bases from V and 0 bases from J, with 17 bases between. For the CDR3, the DNA is TGTGCCAGCAGACTCGATAACAGGTTTATGAACACTGAAGCTTTCTTT. Encoded protein: CASRLDNRFMNTEAFF.

The V call is TRBV7-8, the J call TRBJ1-6; perhaps TRBD1 as D (5 bases). This CDR3 has 16 residues. Per germline, CDR1 SGHVS and CDR2 FQNEAQ. V was clipped by 2 bases and J by 5 bases, with 13 bases between them. Written as DNA, the CDR3 is TGTGCCAGCAGCTTACGACAGATTCAGAATAATTCACCCCTCCACTTT. This encodes CASSLRQIQNNSPLHF.